This T cell receptor (beta chain) was sequenced during a study of T cell repertoires in cytomegalovirus infection. In the study overall: Shared public TCR beta signatures pointed to both CMV infection and a matching HLA type. The study, taken as a whole, reports: Totalled public TCR beta family frequency picked out people who carried CMV plus the relevant HLA. The study found HLA-C-restricted CMV-specific TCR beta clonotypes dominating the ex vivo response.

The CDR3 covers 19 residues. Germline trimming cut 1 base from V and 3 bases from J; bases unmatched to any gene: 15. The V gene's germline CDR1 is SGHAT and CDR2 FQNNGV. Of note for this clonotype: What it binds is not known.

In TCRdb, the reads were re-called with MiXCR into one record per CDR3 protein. Counted here are 150,000 to 200,000 distinct CDR3 sequences, under 20% occurring once; the ten biggest clones make up around a sixth. Sequencing was done on a sample of CD8+ T cells from PBMCs. The chain employs TRBV11-2 and TRBJ2-5; 9 positions match TRBD1. This TCR came from a human donor in good health (CMV status not recorded). Some clones in this sample may be carry-over from other donors' samples. The CDR3 coding sequence is TGTGCCAGCAGCTTAGTCCCGCTCGACAGGGGGATGTCGGAAGAGACCCAGTACTTC. Translating it yields CASSLVPLDRGMSEETQYF.